The 8 T cell receptor beta chains presented below share a single source sample, sequenced in a study of blood T cell repertoires in COVID-19. Assay used: immunoSEQ multiplex PCR; TCRdb lists only in-frame clones, some missing. The repertoire consists of around 280,000 clones, with 85% to 90% occurring once and the leading ten covering about 1.2%. Sample: peripheral blood. All receptors derive from a man in his 70s with acute or convalescent COVID-19.

The V gene is TRBV2, the J gene TRBJ1-1; no clear D. V gave up 8 bases and J gave up 10 bases, with 17 bases separating them. Per the germline V gene, CDR1 is SNHLY and CDR2 is FYNNEI. The CDR3 loop spans 12 amino acids. The CDR3 here is CASREPENRAFF. The CDR3 DNA is TGTGCCAGCCGGGAGCCAGAAAATAGAGCTTTCTTT. The full variable domain, in which reference TRBV2 and TRBJ1-1 provide the parts outside the CDR3, is EPEVTQTPSHQVTQMGQEVILRCVPISNHLYFYWYRQILGQKVEFLVSFYNNEISEKSEIFDDQFSVERPDGSNFTLKIRSTKLEDSAMYFCASREPENRAFFGQGTRLTVV.

The J gene is TRBJ1-4, the V gene TRBV6-1; a possible D gene is TRBD1 (6 bases). CDR3 size: 16 residues. Trimming stripped 4 bases from V and 7 bases from J, with 19 bases between. CDR1 MNHNS and CDR2 SASEGT come from the germline V gene. CDR3 in amino acids: CASSGGQDRRGEKLFF. The CDR3 nucleotides are TGTGCCAGCAGTGGGGGACAAGACAGAAGGGGTGAAAAACTGTTTTTT.

The J gene is TRBJ2-3, the V gene TRBV12-3 or TRBV12-4; TRBD1 aligns across 7 bases. The ends lost 7 bases at V and 3 bases at J; junction bases unmatched: 4. The CDR3 is 13 amino acids. Here the CDR3 DNA reads TGTGCCAGCACCAGGACAGGTACAGATACGCAGTATTTT. This translates into CASTRTGTDTQYF.

The chain joins TRBV29-1 to TRBJ1-5; weak D call: TRBD1 (6 bases). Between the trimmed V and J ends, which lost 4 bases and 0 bases, there was a span of 13 bases. CDR1 SQVTM and CDR2 ANQGSEA come from the germline V gene. The CDR3 contains 15 residues. The CDR3 DNA sequence: TGCAGCGTTGCTTTTTCAGGGGATAGCAATCAGCCCCAGCATTTT. Translation gives CSVAFSGDSNQPQHF.

The chain carries TRBV5-1 and TRBJ2-7; D is ambiguous. The germline V gene encodes CDR1 SGHRS and CDR2 YFSETQ. The CDR3 consists of 15 residues. V was trimmed by 0 bases and J by 1 base, leaving 11 bases between them. CDR3 protein: CASSLVAGTSYEQYF. The CDR3 bases are TGCGCCAGCAGCTTGGTGGCAGGAACTTCCTACGAGCAGTACTTC. Using reference TRBV5-1 and TRBJ2-7 for the parts outside the CDR3, the full variable domain is KAGVTQTPRYLIKTRGQQVTLSCSPISGHRSVSWYQQTPGQGLQFLFEYFSETQRNKGNFPGRFSGRQFSNSRSEMNVSTLELGDSALYLCASSLVAGTSYEQYFGPGTRLTVT.

The V call is TRBV28, the J call TRBJ1-4; 8 positions agree with TRBD1. The germline gives CDR1 MDHEN, CDR2 SYDVKM. V trimming: 6 bases; J trimming: 8 bases; junction bases outside the gene matches: 8. The CDR3 spans 14 residues. CDR3 in DNA: TGTGCCAGCAGGCCACAGGGGGGACCGGAAAAACTGTTTTTT. It codes for CASRPQGGPEKLFF. Filled out from reference TRBV28 and TRBJ1-4, the complete variable domain reads DVKVTQSSRYLVKRTGEKVFLECVQDMDHENMFWYRQDPGLGLRLIYFSYDVKMKEKGDIPEGYSVSREKKERFSLILESASTNQTSMYLCASRPQGGPEKLFFGSGTQLSVL.

The V and J genes are TRBV5-4 and TRBJ1-6; tentatively, D is TRBD1 (6 bases). With 7 bases removed from V and 9 bases from J, the gap between germline ends came to 23 bases. The CDR3 extends over 16 amino acids. The germline V gene has CDR1 SGHNT and CDR2 YYREEE (reference sequence). Here the CDR3 DNA reads TGTGCCAGCGGAGAGGGGGTGCGGGGGGTACTTTCACCCCTCCACTTT. This encodes CASGEGVRGVLSPLHF.

There are a few counts of this clone. The chain employs TRBV28 and TRBJ1-6; a weak D match, TRBD1 (5 bases). V was pared by 6 bases and J by 0 bases, with 12 bases between. This CDR3 is built from 16 residues. Germline assignment: CDR1 MDHEN and CDR2 SYDVKM. Written as DNA, the CDR3 is TGTGCCAGCAGGCCCCAGGGCAACTCCTATAATTCACCCCTCCACTTT. Its translation is CASRPQGNSYNSPLHF.